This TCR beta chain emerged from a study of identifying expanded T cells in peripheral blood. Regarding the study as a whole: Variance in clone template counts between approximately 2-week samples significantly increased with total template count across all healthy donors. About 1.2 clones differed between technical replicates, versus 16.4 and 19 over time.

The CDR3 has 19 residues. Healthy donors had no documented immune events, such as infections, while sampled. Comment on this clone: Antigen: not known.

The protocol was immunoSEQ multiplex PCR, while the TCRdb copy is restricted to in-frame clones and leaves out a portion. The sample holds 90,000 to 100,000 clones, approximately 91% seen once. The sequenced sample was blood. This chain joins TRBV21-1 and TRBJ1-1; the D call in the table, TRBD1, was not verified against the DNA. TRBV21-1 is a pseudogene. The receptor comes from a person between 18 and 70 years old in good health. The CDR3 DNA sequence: TGTGCCAGCAGCAAAAGGCAAAGGACAGGGCCCCAAGAAGGGGCTGAAGCTTTCTTT. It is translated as CASSKRQRTGPQEGAEAFF.